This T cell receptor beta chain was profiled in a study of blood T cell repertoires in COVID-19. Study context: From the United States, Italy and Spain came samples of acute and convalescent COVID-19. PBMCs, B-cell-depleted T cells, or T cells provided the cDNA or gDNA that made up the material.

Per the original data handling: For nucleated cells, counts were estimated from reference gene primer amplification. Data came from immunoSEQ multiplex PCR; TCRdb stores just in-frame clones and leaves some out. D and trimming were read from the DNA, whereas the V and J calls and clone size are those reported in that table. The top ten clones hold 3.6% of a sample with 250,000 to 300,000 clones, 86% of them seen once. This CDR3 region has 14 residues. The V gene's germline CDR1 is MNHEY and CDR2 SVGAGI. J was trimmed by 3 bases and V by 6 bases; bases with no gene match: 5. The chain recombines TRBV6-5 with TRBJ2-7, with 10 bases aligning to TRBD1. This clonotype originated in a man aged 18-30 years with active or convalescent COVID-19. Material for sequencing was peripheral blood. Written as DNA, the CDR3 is TGTGCCAGCAGGAGGACAGGGGGAAACTACGAGCAGTACTTC. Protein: CASRRTGGNYEQYF.